This T cell receptor (beta chain) was sequenced in a study of cytomegalovirus exposure and HLA in healthy donors. In the study overall: Earlier, almost 120 million unique TCR beta sequences were recovered from around 200 million T cells by an analysis. Of approximately 400 genotyped donors, about 80% clustered with self-reported Caucasian donors. Regarding the study as a whole: Later analysis found that TCR beta chains associated with HLA were more clonally expanded than other, equally common chains.

The study ran its PCR with 60 Vbeta and 13 Jbeta primers. TCRdb's table, derived via immunoSEQ multiplex PCR, lists solely in-frame clones and lacks some. The listing contains 100,000 to 150,000 clones. As for this clone: Its antigen is not identified.

CDR3 length: 12 residues. Trimming cost V 3 bases and J 8 bases, with 10 bases left between them. Germline V CDR1 and CDR2: PRHDT, FYEKMQ (reference sequence). The chain carries TRBV13 and TRBJ1-2; D is undetermined. The sample was PBMCs. This clonotype was obtained from a man younger than 35 in good health and CMV-seronegative. The chain's CDR3 is CASSFYGMGYTF. CDR3 nucleotide sequence: TGTGCCAGCAGCTTTTACGGTATGGGCTACACCTTC.